These 5 T cell receptor beta chains share one sample of origin, sequenced in a study of T cell responses to AZD1222 COVID-19 vaccine. Method: immunoSEQ multiplex PCR; TCRdb's copy keeps in-frame clones and lacks some. This table holds around 95,000 clones, around 87% found once. The sequenced sample was peripheral blood, obtained on day 0 of MenACWY control vaccination. These receptors came from an adult in good health.

V gene TRBV30 combines with J gene TRBJ2-7, with a possible D match to TRBD2 (7 bases). Germline V gene lookup returns CDR1 GTSNPN and CDR2 SVGIG (reference sequence). The CDR3 covers 15 residues. The ends were cut back, 0 bases at V and 5 bases at J, with 17 bases in the middle. CDR3 loop: CAWSVPGGPRDEQYF. The CDR3 region has the DNA TGTGCCTGGAGTGTACCCGGGGGGCCGCGCGACGAGCAGTACTTC.

In this sample, this clone turned up once. The chain has TRBV7-2 and TRBJ2-3, with TRBD2 matching 12 bases. Germline V CDR1 and CDR2: SGHTA, FQGNSA. The CDR3 consists of 16 residues. Unmatched junction bases numbered 4, after V lost 5 bases and J lost 1 base. In DNA form, the CDR3 reads TGTGCCAGCAGCGCCCGGACTAGCGGGGGCACAGATACGCAGTATTTT. It translates to CASSARTSGGTDTQYF. Filled out from reference TRBV7-2 and TRBJ2-3, the complete variable domain reads GAGVSQSPSNKVTEKGKDVELRCDPISGHTALYWYRQSLGQGLEFLIYFQGNSAPDKSGLPSDRFSAERTGGSVSTLTIQRTQQEDSAVYLCASSARTSGGTDTQYFGPGTRLTVL.

The rearrangement joins TRBV10-2 to TRBJ2-3; 8 nucleotides agree with TRBD1. CDR3 length: 15 residues. Germline CDR1 WSHSY, CDR2 SAAADI. The ends lost 6 bases at V and 6 bases at J; junction bases unmatched: 11. The CDR3 nucleotides are TGCGCCAGCAGCCGGACAGGGCGTTTGGGGGATACGCAGTATTTT. Translated: CASSRTGRLGDTQYF.

The chain carries TRBV2 and TRBJ2-2, with D perhaps TRBD2 (6 bases). V was clipped by 7 bases and J by 4 bases, with 25 bases between them. The CDR3 totals 18 residues. Germline loops: CDR1 SNHLY, CDR2 FYNNEI. CDR3 amino acids: CASIRKRVREDGTGELFF. In DNA form, the CDR3 reads TGTGCCAGCATTCGGAAGCGAGTGAGGGAGGACGGCACCGGGGAGCTGTTTTTT.

The chain has TRBV4-1 and TRBJ1-5; D not certain. The germline V and J ends were trimmed by 1 base and 4 bases, with 8 bases remaining between them. The CDR3 is made up of 14 amino acids. Looked up from germline, CDR1 is MGHRA and CDR2 is YSYEKL. The CDR3 DNA reads TGCGCCAGCAGCCAAGCCCCAGGTAATCAGCCCCAGCATTTT. Encoded protein: CASSQAPGNQPQHF.